This entry is about one T cell receptor (beta chain). The CDR3 loop spans 16 amino acids. Looked up from germline, CDR1 is SEHNR and CDR2 is FQNEAQ (reference sequence). Deletions cut 5 bases from V and 2 bases from J, with 15 bases between. This sample was taken from a study of Graves' ophthalmopathy and Graves' hyperthyroidism. TCR beta CDR3 amplification used RNA transcripts. In the first round, RT-PCR was carried out with HTBI primers, and a multiplex PCR formed the second round. TCRdb ran MiXCR on the multiplex PCR reads and lists one entry per CDR3 protein. The profile covers almost 750,000 distinct CDR3 sequences, with roughly 41% appearing a single time and approximately 46% taken by the ten largest.

The chain recombines TRBV7-9 with TRBJ2-2; maybe TRBD2 (5 bases). Sequenced sample: peripheral blood. This TCR was sampled from an adult man with Graves' ophthalmopathy. The CDR3 loop is CASSLPSRHNTGELFF. The CDR3 DNA is TGTGCCAGCAGCCTACCTAGCAGACACAACACCGGGGAGCTGTTTTTT.